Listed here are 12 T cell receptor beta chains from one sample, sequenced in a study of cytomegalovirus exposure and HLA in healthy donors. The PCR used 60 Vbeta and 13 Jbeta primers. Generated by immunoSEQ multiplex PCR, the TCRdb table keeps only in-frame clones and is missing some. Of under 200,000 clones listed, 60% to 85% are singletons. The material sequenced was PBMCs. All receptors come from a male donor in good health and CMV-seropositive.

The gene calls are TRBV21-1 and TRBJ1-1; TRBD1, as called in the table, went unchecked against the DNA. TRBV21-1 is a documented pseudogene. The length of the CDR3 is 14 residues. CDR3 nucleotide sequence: TGTGCCAGCATTTTACAGGGGAGCTACACTGAAGCTTTCTTT. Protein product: CASILQGSYTEAFF.

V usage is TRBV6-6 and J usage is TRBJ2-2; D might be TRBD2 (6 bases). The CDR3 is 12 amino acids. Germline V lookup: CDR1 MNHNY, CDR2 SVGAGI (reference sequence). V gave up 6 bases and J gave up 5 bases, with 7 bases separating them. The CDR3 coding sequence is TGTGCCAGCAGGGCGGGGACCGGGGAGCTGTTTTTT. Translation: CASRAGTGELFF.

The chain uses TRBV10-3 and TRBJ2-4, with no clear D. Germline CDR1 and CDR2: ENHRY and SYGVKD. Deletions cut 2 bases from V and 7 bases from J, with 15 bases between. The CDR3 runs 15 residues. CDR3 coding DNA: TGTGCCATCAGTGAGGGTGGGTCGGGTTTGAACATTCAGTACTTC. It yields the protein CAISEGGSGLNIQYF.

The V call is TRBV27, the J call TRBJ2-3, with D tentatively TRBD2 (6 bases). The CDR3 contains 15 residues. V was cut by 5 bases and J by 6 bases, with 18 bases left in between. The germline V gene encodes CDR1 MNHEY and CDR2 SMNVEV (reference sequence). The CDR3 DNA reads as TGTGCCAGCAGTCTCGAGGGACTGGGACGGGATACGCAGTATTTT. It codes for CASSLEGLGRDTQYF.

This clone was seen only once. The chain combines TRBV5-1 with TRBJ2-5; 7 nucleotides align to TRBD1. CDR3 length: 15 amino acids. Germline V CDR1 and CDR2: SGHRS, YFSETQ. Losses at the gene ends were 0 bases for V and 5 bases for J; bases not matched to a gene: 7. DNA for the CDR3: TGCGCCAGCAGCTTGGGAGGGGGCGGGTCGGAGACCCAGTACTTC. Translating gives CASSLGGGGSETQYF.

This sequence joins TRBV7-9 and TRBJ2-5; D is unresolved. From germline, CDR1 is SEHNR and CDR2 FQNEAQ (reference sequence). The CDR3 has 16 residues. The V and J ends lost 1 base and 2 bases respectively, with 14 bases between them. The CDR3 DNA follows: TGTGCCAGCAGCTTAGTCTCGGGTAGCCCACAAGAGACCCAGTACTTC. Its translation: CASSLVSGSPQETQYF. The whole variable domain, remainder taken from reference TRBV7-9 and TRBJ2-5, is DTGVSQNPRHKITKRGQNVTFRCDPISEHNRLYWYRQTLGQGPEFLTYFQNEAQLEKSRLLSDRFSAERPKGSFSTLEIQRTEQGDSAMYLCASSLVSGSPQETQYFGPGTRLLVL.

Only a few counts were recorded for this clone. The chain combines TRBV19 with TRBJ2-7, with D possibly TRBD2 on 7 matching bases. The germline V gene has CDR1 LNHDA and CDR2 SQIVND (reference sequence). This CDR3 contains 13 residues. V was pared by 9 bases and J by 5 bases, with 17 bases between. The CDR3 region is CASRIAGAHEQYF. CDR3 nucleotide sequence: TGTGCCAGCAGGATCGCGGGGGCCCACGAGCAGTACTTC.

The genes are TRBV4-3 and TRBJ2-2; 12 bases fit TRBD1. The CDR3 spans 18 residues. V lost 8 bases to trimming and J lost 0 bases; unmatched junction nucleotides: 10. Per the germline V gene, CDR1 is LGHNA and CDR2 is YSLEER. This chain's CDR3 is CASPGWGQGAANTGELFF. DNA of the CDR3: TGCGCCAGCCCTGGTTGGGGACAGGGGGCCGCGAACACCGGGGAGCTGTTTTTT.

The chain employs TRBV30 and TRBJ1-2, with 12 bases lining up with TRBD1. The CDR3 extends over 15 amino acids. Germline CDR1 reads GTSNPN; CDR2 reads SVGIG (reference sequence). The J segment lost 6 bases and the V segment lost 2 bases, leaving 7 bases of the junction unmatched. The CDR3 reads CAWSSWGQGADGYTF. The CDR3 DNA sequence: TGTGCCTGGAGTTCCTGGGGACAGGGGGCTGATGGCTACACCTTC.

The CDR3 coding sequence is TGTGCCAGCAGCTTACTCGGCAGGGCCACCTATAATTCACCCCTCCACTTT. Translation gives CASSLLGRATYNSPLHF. This chain joins TRBV5-6 and TRBJ1-6, with a tentative D call TRBD1 (5 bases). Between the trimmed V and J ends, which lost 2 bases and 2 bases, there was a span of 14 bases. The CDR3 loop spans 17 amino acids. Germline V gives CDR1 SGHDT, CDR2 YYEEEE.

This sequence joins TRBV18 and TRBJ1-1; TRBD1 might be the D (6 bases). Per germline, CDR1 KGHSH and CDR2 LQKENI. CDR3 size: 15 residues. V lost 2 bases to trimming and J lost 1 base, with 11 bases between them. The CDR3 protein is CASSPGQQPNTEAFF. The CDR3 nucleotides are TGTGCCAGCTCACCAGGACAGCAGCCGAACACTGAAGCTTTCTTT. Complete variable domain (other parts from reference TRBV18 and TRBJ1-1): NAGVMQNPRHLVRRRGQEARLRCSPMKGHSHVYWYRQLPEEGLKFMVYLQKENIIDESGMPKERFSAEFPKEGPSILRIQQVVRGDSAAYFCASSPGQQPNTEAFFGQGTRLTVV.

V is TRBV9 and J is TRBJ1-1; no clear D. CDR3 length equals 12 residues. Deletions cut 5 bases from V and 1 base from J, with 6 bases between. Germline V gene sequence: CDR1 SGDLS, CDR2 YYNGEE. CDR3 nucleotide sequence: TGTGCCAGCAGTCGGGGGAACACTGAAGCTTTCTTT. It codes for CASSRGNTEAFF.